The clone carrying this T cell receptor beta chain turned up a few times. Its specificity is not known. Trimming pared 2 bases from V and 2 bases from J, leaving 7 bases between. Germline CDR1 and CDR2: MNHEY and SMNVEV (reference sequence). This CDR3 spans 15 amino acids. Produced via immunoSEQ multiplex PCR; TCRdb's table is partial and in-frame only. Of 15,000 to 20,000 clones listed, over 75% are singletons. The data are from a study of graft-versus-host responses after intestinal transplantation. General study findings and limits: Researchers found GvH clones in recipient marrow, and some showed up first in ileum or blood.

Source: PBMCs, taken 14 days after transplant. This clonotype was sampled from a human patient who received an intestinal transplant, so some T cells may come from the graft donor. The chain carries TRBV27 and TRBJ1-6, with D hard to call. CDR3 residues: CASSLGVPYNSPLHF. Here the CDR3 DNA reads TGTGCCAGCAGTTTAGGGGTACCCTATAATTCACCCCTCCACTTT.